This T cell receptor beta chain stems from a study of CD8 T cells in ankylosing spondylitis. Study observations and caveats: Clones that were linked to disease were CD8+ and were relatively rare in peripheral blood. A subset of motif variants has previously been described in the synovial fluid and blood of reactive arthritis. It appeared that ankylosing spondylitis blood was characterized by a TCR beta motif of fewer than ten highly homologous variants. Reports say disease-linked clones showed up significantly more in matched ankylosing spondylitis synovial fluid.

Concerning this clonotype: Antigen specificity is unknown.

Germline-derived CDR1 and CDR2 are SGDLS and YYNGEE. The germline V and J ends were trimmed by 2 bases and 6 bases, with 12 bases remaining between them. The CDR3 length is 14 residues. TCRdb independently ran MiXCR on the 5' RACE reads; one entry per CDR3 protein. The sample contains about 540,000 distinct CDR3 sequences, about 13% of which appear only once. The V gene is TRBV9, the J gene TRBJ2-1; unclear D gene. The sequence was obtained from a male donor with ankylosing spondylitis. The sequenced material came from blood, either unsorted or a sorted T cell fraction (not recorded which). Written as DNA, the CDR3 is TGTGCCAGCAGCGTCAGTGAGGATGGCAATGAGCAGTTCTTC. Its protein is CASSVSEDGNEQFF. Full variable domain (missing parts from reference TRBV9 and TRBJ2-1): DSGVTQTPKHLITATGQRVTLRCSPRSGDLSVYWYQQSLDQGLQFLIQYYNGEERAKGNILERFSAQQFPDLHSELNLSSLELGDSALYFCASSVSEDGNEQFFGPGTRLTVL.